This record covers a single TCR beta chain. Its antigen is undetermined. The data stem from a study of OX40 agonist ivuxolimab in advanced cancers. Whole-study findings and limits: Low normalized T-cell clonal expansion also characterized some of the nonresponders.

V was clipped by 0 bases and J by 5 bases, with 10 bases between them. This CDR3 is built from 14 residues. Germline CDR1 reads LNHDA; CDR2 reads SQIVND (reference sequence). The repertoire was sequenced with immunoSEQ multiplex PCR; TCRdb's copy has only in-frame clones and lacks some. This sample has 30,000 to 40,000 clones, with roughly 79% found just once. Sequenced here: CD4+ or CD8+ T cells sorted from blood, sampled in a trial of the OX40 agonist ivuxolimab. The receptor was derived from an adult with an advanced solid tumor such as melanoma, head and neck, liver or kidney cancer. The genes are TRBV19 and TRBJ2-5; D is unclear. CDR3 loop: CASSIDRQVETQYF. CDR3 DNA sequence: TGTGCCAGTAGTATAGATCGGCAGGTGGAGACCCAGTACTTC.